These 28 T cell receptor beta chains were sequenced from one sample in a study of blood T cell repertoires in COVID-19. TCRdb's table, derived via immunoSEQ multiplex PCR, lists solely in-frame clones and lacks some. Of some 85,000 clones in the sample, around 80% were seen once. Sequenced material: peripheral blood. The receptors were gathered from a human donor in a cohort sampled during active COVID-19.

This clone was detected only a few times. The V gene is TRBV2, the J gene TRBJ2-7; D gene ambiguous. The CDR3 is made up of 13 amino acids. Per germline, CDR1 SNHLY and CDR2 FYNNEI. V lost 7 bases to trimming and J lost 7 bases, with 17 bases between them. DNA for the CDR3: TGTGCCAGCAATGACCGTCAGTTTGCAGAGCAGTACTTC. This gives the protein CASNDRQFAEQYF.

The chain carries TRBV14 and TRBJ1-2; the D gene is possibly TRBD1 (5 bases). Germline V gene lookup returns CDR1 SGHDN and CDR2 FVKESK. CDR3 length: 13 amino acids. Trimming pared 3 bases from V and 4 bases from J, leaving 9 bases between. DNA for the CDR3: TGTGCCAGCAGCCAGACAGATCTCTATGGCTACACCTTC. Translated: CASSQTDLYGYTF.

The chain combines TRBV15 with TRBJ2-7, with 8 bases that match TRBD2. The V segment lost 0 bases and the J segment 7 bases; nucleotides outside the gene matches: 8. This CDR3 contains 15 residues. CDR1 and CDR2 from the germline V gene are LNHNV and YYDKDF (reference sequence). CDR3 protein: CATSRDSGGAWEQYF. CDR3 bases: TGTGCCACCAGCAGAGATTCCGGGGGGGCCTGGGAGCAGTACTTC.

This clone turned up a few times. This sequence joins TRBV19 and TRBJ1-5, with 7 bases aligning to TRBD1. The CDR3 spans 18 residues. Losses at the gene ends were 6 bases for V and 1 base for J; bases not matched to a gene: 15. Germline V CDR1 and CDR2: LNHDA, SQIVND (reference sequence). Written as DNA, the CDR3 is TGTGCCAGTAGAATGACAGGGACGGGGTGGCTCAGCAATCAGCCCCAGCATTTT. It codes for CASRMTGTGWLSNQPQHF.

The CDR3 DNA reads as TGTGCCAGCAGTTCACCGGGACAGGGGTTGGGCACTGAAGCTTTCTTT. Amino acids: CASSSPGQGLGTEAFF. The chain links TRBV6-6 to TRBJ1-1; TRBD1 aligns across 10 bases. CDR3 length equals 16 residues. Germline trimming cut 4 bases from V and 4 bases from J; bases unmatched to any gene: 9. Germline V gene sequence: CDR1 MNHNY, CDR2 SVGAGI (reference sequence).

V usage is TRBV7-9 and J usage is TRBJ2-7; a possible D gene is TRBD2 (6 bases). The CDR3 totals 13 residues. From germline, CDR1 is SEHNR and CDR2 FQNEAQ (reference sequence). V was shortened by 1 base and J by 6 bases, with 10 bases between the two germline ends. This CDR3 is CASSLGVGGEQYF. In DNA, the CDR3 is TGTGCCAGCAGCTTAGGTGTCGGGGGCGAGCAGTACTTC.

This sequence joins TRBV7-3 and TRBJ2-1; 8 bases are a match to TRBD2. CDR1 and CDR2 (germline): SGHTA, FQGTGA. CDR3 size: 15 residues. V was pared by 2 bases and J by 6 bases, with 6 bases of the junction left unmatched. In DNA, the CDR3 is TGTGCCAGCAGCTTAGCAGCGGGAGTGTTCAATGAGCAGTTCTTC. Translated, it gives CASSLAAGVFNEQFF.

J is TRBJ2-7 and V is TRBV18; TRBD2 aligns across 8 bases. Trimming at V came to 3 bases and at J to 2 bases, leaving 6 bases not matched to a gene. CDR1 and CDR2 (germline): KGHSH, LQKENI. The CDR3 spans 15 residues. CDR3 in amino acids: CASSPSGSTAYEQYF. The CDR3 region has the DNA TGTGCCAGCTCACCGAGCGGGAGTACGGCCTACGAGCAGTACTTC.

This clone came up once. The rearrangement joins TRBV20-1 to TRBJ2-7; a weak D match, TRBD1 (5 bases). The germline V and J ends were trimmed by 0 bases and 10 bases, with 10 bases remaining between them. The germline CDR1 and CDR2 sequences are DFQATT and SNEGSKA (reference sequence). This CDR3 region has 11 residues. The CDR3 loop reads CSARDRRAQYF. CDR3 in DNA: TGCAGTGCTAGAGATCGCAGGGCCCAGTACTTC.

The rearrangement uses TRBV7-9 and TRBJ2-2; D might be TRBD2 (5 bases). CDR1 and CDR2 (germline): SEHNR, FQNEAQ (reference sequence). This CDR3 has 14 amino acids. The V gene lost 7 bases and the J gene lost 6 bases, with 15 bases spanning the gap. CDR3 coding DNA: TGTGCCAGCACTAATACTAGAATGGCCGGGGAGCTGTTTTTT. Protein product: CASTNTRMAGELFF.

J is TRBJ2-2 and V is TRBV9; 11 bases match TRBD2. This CDR3 has 17 residues. V lost 4 bases and J lost 6; bases outside the gene matches: 11. The germline gives CDR1 SGDLS, CDR2 YYNGEE. The CDR3 DNA reads TGTGCCAGCAGCCTCCAATCTAGCGGGAGGCTCGCCGGGGAGCTGTTTTTT. This sequence encodes CASSLQSSGRLAGELFF.

The chain employs TRBV7-6 and TRBJ2-7; 9 nucleotides agree with TRBD1. After removal of 5 bases from V and 6 bases from J, the junction contained 11 bases not matched to a gene. There are 15 residues in the CDR3. Germline V lookup: CDR1 SGHVS, CDR2 FNYEAQ. CDR3 in amino acids: CASSHRDREYGEQYF. Here the CDR3 DNA reads TGTGCCAGCAGCCACCGGGACAGGGAATATGGCGAGCAGTACTTC.

The rearrangement joins TRBV6-5 to TRBJ1-6; 8 bases map to TRBD1. Germline CDR1 and CDR2: MNHEY and SVGAGI. The CDR3 runs to 14 residues. V trimming: 0 bases; J trimming: 11 bases; junction bases outside the gene matches: 3. This CDR3 reads CASSYSDRAAPLHF. The CDR3 DNA follows: TGTGCCAGCAGTTACTCGGACAGGGCGGCACCCCTCCACTTT.

The chain has TRBV19 and TRBJ2-5; no definite D call. The germline V gene has CDR1 LNHDA and CDR2 SQIVND (reference sequence). CDR3 length equals 13 residues. V was pared by 4 bases and J by 7 bases, with 13 bases between. The CDR3 DNA reads as TGTGCCAGTAGTACCTTGACGGGTGGGACCCAGTACTTC. This translates into CASSTLTGGTQYF. Full variable domain (rest looked up from reference TRBV19 and TRBJ2-5): DGGITQSPKYLFRKEGQNVTLSCEQNLNHDAMYWYRQDPGQGLRLIYYSQIVNDFQKGDIAEGYSVSREKKESFPLTVTSAQKNPTAFYLCASSTLTGGTQYFGPGTRLLVL.

This clone was observed many times. The V call is TRBV7-9, the J call TRBJ1-3; a possible D gene is TRBD1 (6 bases). The CDR3 is 16 amino acids. V lost 2 bases and J lost 4, with 15 bases in between. From germline, CDR1 is SEHNR and CDR2 FQNEAQ (reference sequence). The CDR3 region has the DNA TGTGCCAGCAGCTTATCGGCAGGGGCTTACGGAAACACCATATATTTT. It codes for CASSLSAGAYGNTIYF.

V is TRBV7-9 and J is TRBJ2-5; 7 bases agree with TRBD1. The CDR3 contains 13 residues. The V gene end was trimmed by 4 bases and the J gene end by 4 bases; junction bases not matched to a gene: 3. Looked up from germline, CDR1 is SEHNR and CDR2 is FQNEAQ (reference sequence). CDR3 protein: CASSSRQGETQYF. The CDR3 nucleotides are TGTGCCAGCAGCTCCAGACAGGGAGAGACCCAGTACTTC.

V and J are TRBV2 and TRBJ1-5, with TRBD1 as a possible D gene (6 bases). Germline V gives CDR1 SNHLY, CDR2 FYNNEI. This CDR3 is 13 amino acids long. V lost 6 bases to trimming and J lost 5 bases, with 11 bases between them. CDR3 residues: CASSRDTYQPQHF. The CDR3, as DNA: TGTGCCAGCAGCCGGGACACTTATCAGCCCCAGCATTTT.

This chain uses TRBV15 with TRBJ1-4; a weak D match, TRBD1 (5 bases). CDR1 LNHNV and CDR2 YYDKDF come from the germline V gene (reference sequence). There are 15 residues in the CDR3. V dropped 1 base and J dropped 5 bases, with 11 bases sitting between them. The CDR3 nucleotides read TGTGCCACCAGCAGAGTGTCAGGGAAAAATGAAAAACTGTTTTTT. This codes for CATSRVSGKNEKLFF.

This clone was recorded once. The V and J genes are TRBV18 and TRBJ1-1; the D gene is possibly TRBD1 (5 bases). Trimming stripped 1 base from V and 1 base from J, with 7 bases between. Germline V gene lookup returns CDR1 KGHSH and CDR2 LQKENI. This CDR3 region has 14 residues. The CDR3 coding sequence is TGTGCCAGCTCACCACAAAGGGGGAACACTGAAGCTTTCTTT. Residues: CASSPQRGNTEAFF.

V usage is TRBV28 and J usage is TRBJ2-7; tentatively, D is TRBD2 (5 bases). The CDR3 covers 18 residues. Trimming left V 3 bases short and J 0 bases short, with 21 bases between. The germline V gene encodes CDR1 MDHEN and CDR2 SYDVKM. In DNA form, the CDR3 reads TGTGCCAGCAGTTTGATGAGGGCCAGATGGTCTAGCTCCTACGAGCAGTACTTC. The encoded protein is CASSLMRARWSSSYEQYF.

Details on this clone: One end of the junction fails to match germline, which may point to a read error. The chain joins TRBV7-7 to TRBJ2-5; 8 bases align to TRBD2. Germline V lookup: CDR1 SSHAT, CDR2 FNYEAQ (reference sequence). This CDR3 comprises 15 residues. CDR3 sequence reads: CASSSERGFQETQYF. The CDR3 bases are TGTGCTAGCAGCTCTGAGCGGGGGTTTCAAGAGACCCAGTACTTC.

The sample holds a few counts of this clone. The chain recombines TRBV1 with TRBJ2-6; TRBD1, the D gene given by the table, was not confirmed from the DNA. TRBV1 is a documented pseudogene. CDR3 size: 17 residues. CDR3 region: CTSRPHRGFPGANVLTF. In DNA form, the CDR3 reads TGCACCAGCAGACCCCACAGGGGTTTCCCTGGGGCCAACGTCCTGACTTTC.

The chain uses TRBV4-3 and TRBJ2-7, with a tentative D call TRBD2 (5 bases). Germline CDR1 reads LGHNA; CDR2 reads YSLEER. The CDR3 spans 14 residues. Trimming took off 0 bases at V and 7 bases at J, with 13 bases between the two ends. The CDR3 sequence: CASSQDRWRSEQYF. CDR3 in DNA: TGCGCCAGCAGCCAAGATCGATGGAGGAGTGAGCAGTACTTC.

V usage is TRBV27 and J usage is TRBJ1-1; the match to TRBD1 covers 8 bases. V lost 8 bases, J lost 3 bases, and 11 bases stayed unmatched. This CDR3 spans 15 amino acids. Germline V CDR1 and CDR2: MNHEY, SMNVEV (reference sequence). CDR3 DNA: TGTGCCAGCCGAAATAAACCAGGGGGCCACACTGAAGCTTTCTTT. This gives the protein CASRNKPGGHTEAFF.

This clone turned up a few times. The CDR3 nucleotides read TGTGCCAGCAGCTTAGGGGGGGACACTGAAGCTTTCTTT. Amino acid sequence: CASSLGGDTEAFF. The rearrangement joins TRBV7-9 to TRBJ1-1; weak D call: TRBD1 (5 bases). CDR1 and CDR2 (germline): SEHNR, FQNEAQ (reference sequence). Trimming took off 1 base at V and 3 bases at J, with 6 bases between the two ends. The CDR3 extends over 13 amino acids.

This chain links TRBV2 with TRBJ2-7, with 10 nucleotides matching TRBD2. This CDR3 is built from 15 residues. Losses at the gene ends were 2 bases for V and 9 bases for J; bases not matched to a gene: 10. Germline values: CDR1 SNHLY, CDR2 FYNNEI. CDR3 region: CASSELAGDLTGQYF. CDR3 sequence (DNA): TGTGCCAGCAGTGAACTAGCGGGAGATTTAACCGGGCAGTACTTC.

This chain connects TRBV4-3 to TRBJ2-7, with D perhaps matching TRBD2 (5 bases). There are 17 residues in the CDR3. V was pared by 0 bases and J by 2 bases, with 17 bases between. Looked up from germline, CDR1 is LGHNA and CDR2 is YSLEER. The CDR3 here is CASSQDVGLAGTYEQYF. The DNA for the CDR3 is TGCGCCAGCAGCCAAGATGTCGGGCTAGCCGGAACCTACGAGCAGTACTTC.

The chain employs TRBV6-2 or TRBV6-3 and TRBJ2-7; TRBD2 matches 8 bases. V shed 2 bases, J shed 3 bases, and the junction held 6 bases outside the gene matches. Germline CDR1 MNHEY, CDR2 SVGEGT. This CDR3 contains 15 residues. In nucleotides, the CDR3 is TGTGCCAGCAGTTACGCTAGCGGGTTTCTCTACGAGCAGTACTTC. Translating gives CASSYASGFLYEQYF.